The rows below give T cell receptor beta chains drawn from one sample of a study of Ad26.COV2.S vaccination and SARS-CoV-2 variants. TCRdb's table, derived via immunoSEQ multiplex PCR, lists solely in-frame clones and lacks some. The sample has some 250,000 clones, roughly 90% seen once. The sample was peripheral blood, taken in a trial of Ad26.COV2.S vaccine versus placebo. The receptors originated from a person aged 18-65 years who received the Ad26.COV2.S COVID-19 vaccine or a placebo. Each CDR3 is given with its conserved first and last residue. A D gene is named only where the DNA matches it firmly. Some rows have no size entry. The others give once, few or many, or a class for an expanded clone.

D gene	V gene	clone size	J gene	CDR3 DNA	CDR3 protein
TRBD2	TRBV2	NA	TRBJ2-7	TGTGCCAGCAGTGACCCAGCGGGGGTTACCTACGAGCAGTACTTC	CASSDPAGVTYEQYF
NA	TRBV9	NA	TRBJ1-2	TGTGCCAGCAGCCTAGAGGGCCGGTCGGGCTATGGCTACACCTTC	CASSLEGRSGYGYTF
TRBD2	TRBV6-2/TRBV6-3	NA	TRBJ2-1	TGTGCCAGCAGTTGGACTAGCGGGATGTACAATGAGCAGTTCTTC	CASSWTSGMYNEQFF
NA	TRBV7-9	NA	TRBJ2-2	TGTGCCAGCAGCCCCCTAGGGCAGGAGAAGTTCGCGAACACCGGGGAGCTGTTTTTT	CASSPLGQEKFANTGELFF
TRBD1	TRBV11-1	few	TRBJ1-6	TGTGCCAGCAGCTCCCCGACGGACAGGCACGATTCACCCCTCCACTTT	CASSSPTDRHDSPLHF
TRBD2	TRBV5-1	few	TRBJ2-7	TGCGCCAGCAGCTCCTCTATAGCGGGAGGAAAAGACGAGCAGTACTTC	CASSSSIAGGKDEQYF
NA	TRBV5-6	NA	TRBJ2-3	TGTGCCAGCAGCCAAGGCGGGAGCACAGATACGCAGTATTTT	CASSQGGSTDTQYF
NA	TRBV20-1	NA	TRBJ2-5	TGCAGTGCTAGTAAACAGAAAGAGACCCAGTACTTC	CSASKQKETQYF
NA	TRBV7-9	NA	TRBJ1-6	TGTGCCAGCAGCCCCCGGTCAGGGCAGCCTAATTCACCCCTCCACTTT	CASSPRSGQPNSPLHF
NA	TRBV3-1/TRBV3-2	NA	TRBJ2-1	TGTGCCAGCAGCCGAGCACAACCGGGGTACAATGAGCAGTTCTTC	CASSRAQPGYNEQFF
NA	TRBV7-2	few	TRBJ1-1	TGTGCCAGCAGCACCCCGACAGGTTTGACTGAAGCTTTCTTT	CASSTPTGLTEAFF
NA	TRBV30	few	TRBJ1-1	TGTGCCTGGACCTCAACAGGGTTCGCTGAAGCTTTCTTT	CAWTSTGFAEAFF
TRBD1	TRBV5-1	NA	TRBJ1-2	TGCGCCAGCAGCTTTGGACAGGGACCAACTGGCTACACCTTC	CASSFGQGPTGYTF
NA	TRBV11-2	NA	TRBJ2-5	TGTGCCAGCAGCTTAGGACGCGTTCTAGGTTCCCAGTACTTC	CASSLGRVLGSQYF
NA	TRBV6-6	NA	TRBJ2-7	TGTGCCAGCAGTTACTCGAACAGCGCCTACGAGCAGTACTTC	CASSYSNSAYEQYF
TRBD2	TRBV5-1	NA	TRBJ2-1	TGCGCCAGCAGCTTGAGTAGCGGGCCCTCCTACAATGAGCAGTTCTTC	CASSLSSGPSYNEQFF
NA	TRBV28	NA	TRBJ2-7	TGTGCCAGCAGTACGGACAACCCCTACGAGCAGTACTTC	CASSTDNPYEQYF
TRBD1	TRBV24-1	once	TRBJ2-2	TGTGCCACCAGTGATCCAGGGGGCGCGATCGGGGAGCTGTTTTTT	CATSDPGGAIGELFF
NA	TRBV5-8	NA	TRBJ2-3	TGTGCCAGCAGCCTATTAAGCAGGCCGCAGTATTTT	CASSLLSRPQYF
NA	TRBV7-3	NA	TRBJ2-3	TGTGCCAGCAGCTTCGACAGCATCACAGATACGCAGTATTTT	CASSFDSITDTQYF
NA	TRBV5-1	once	TRBJ1-1	TGCGCCAGTTCAAAGGGGGATGAGAACACTGAAGCTTTCTTT	CASSKGDENTEAFF
NA	TRBV6-1	NA	TRBJ2-1	TGTGCCAGCAGTGAACTAACTAGCCCAATCTACAATGAGCAGTTCTTC	CASSELTSPIYNEQFF
NA	TRBV7-2	NA	TRBJ1-2	TGTGCCAGCAGCTCGGCATCTGGCTACACCTTC	CASSSASGYTF
NA	TRBV4-1	NA	TRBJ2-3	TGCGCCAGCAGCCTCCCAGGGGCCCCCACAGATACGCAGTATTTT	CASSLPGAPTDTQYF
NA	TRBV28	NA	TRBJ2-1	TGTGCCAGCAGTTATCCTAGTCTTATTTCCTACAATGAGCAGTTCTTC	CASSYPSLISYNEQFF
NA	TRBV25-1	NA	TRBJ1-2	TGTGCCAGCAGTGATCGTCCTACAGATGGCTACACCTTC	CASSDRPTDGYTF
NA	TRBV6-5	NA	TRBJ1-5	TGTGCCAGCAGTTACTCTCCGGGGGTAAACAATCAGCCCCAGCATTTT	CASSYSPGVNNQPQHF
NA	TRBV18	NA	TRBJ2-2	TGTGCCAGCAACCAGCAGAACACCGGGGAGCTGTTTTTT	CASNQQNTGELFF
NA	TRBV10-3	NA	TRBJ2-3	TGTGCCATCAGTGAGTCCGGCCGTTTTTCTGTGCAGTATTTT	CAISESGRFSVQYF
TRBD1	TRBV9	NA	TRBJ2-7	TGTGCCAGCAGTGACGGGACAGGGGCTTCCTACGAGCAGTACTTC	CASSDGTGASYEQYF
NA	TRBV4-3	NA	TRBJ2-2	TGCGCCAGCAGCCGCCCCTTGGTCAGCGGAGGCGGGGAGCTGTTTTTT	CASSRPLVSGGGELFF
NA	TRBV7-3	NA	TRBJ2-5	TGTGCCAGCAGCTTAACCAGGATAGGGACCCAGTACTTC	CASSLTRIGTQYF
TRBD1	TRBV18	NA	TRBJ1-5	TGTGCCAGCTCACCTACAGGGGATCAGCCCCAGCATTTT	CASSPTGDQPQHF
TRBD1	TRBV5-6	NA	TRBJ2-7	TGTGCCAGCAGCTTGGCCGACAGGGCCGGCGAGCAGTACTTC	CASSLADRAGEQYF
NA	TRBV6-5	NA	TRBJ1-1	TGTGCCAGCAGCCCAACACAGGGTGGAAAAGCTTTCTTT	CASSPTQGGKAFF
NA	TRBV7-9	NA	TRBJ1-1	TGTGCCAGCAGCACTCAAACCACAGGAGCTTTCTTT	CASSTQTTGAFF
TRBD1	TRBV7-3	NA	TRBJ2-3	TGTGCCAGCAGCATCGGGACAGGGTATTCGGATACGCAGTATTTT	CASSIGTGYSDTQYF
NA	TRBV10-2	once	TRBJ2-2	TGCGCCAGCAGGACTGACACCGGGGAGCTGTTTTTT	CASRTDTGELFF
NA	TRBV19	NA	TRBJ2-3	TGTGCCAGTACTCGGGCAGGGGGGGGCACAGATACGCAGTATTTT	CASTRAGGGTDTQYF
NA	TRBV19	NA	TRBJ2-7	TGTGCCAGTAGAACAGGACCGAGCTACGAGCAGTACTTC	CASRTGPSYEQYF
TRBD1	TRBV7-9	NA	TRBJ1-1	TGTGCCAGCAGCATGGACAGGGGCAGAGGCACTGAAGCTTTCTTT	CASSMDRGRGTEAFF
NA	TRBV5-5	NA	TRBJ2-7	TGTGCCAGCAGCTTGGGAGGACAGACCTACGAGCAGTACTTC	CASSLGGQTYEQYF
NA	TRBV9	NA	TRBJ2-1	TGTGCCAGCAGCGGAGTCCGTTTGAGCTCCTACAATGAGCAGTTCTTC	CASSGVRLSSYNEQFF